This TCR beta chain came from a study of blood T cells in healthy people across ages. About this clonotype itself: Its antigen remains unknown.

The authors ran a second PCR of about 7 to 11 cycles using a sample-barcoded 5' primer and a J-beta primer mix. From the 5' RACE reads, TCRdb called clonotypes with MiXCR, one entry per CDR3 protein. The table records about 640,000 distinct CDR3 sequences, under 65% of them present only once. The CDR3 spans 16 residues. The J segment lost 5 bases and the V segment lost 0 bases, leaving 5 bases of the junction unmatched. The V gene's germline CDR1 is DFQATT and CDR2 SNEGSKA (reference sequence). Broader study findings: More naive CD4+ cells and higher diversity were found in long-lived than in aged donors.

Isolation yielded PBMCs, at least 7 million per sample, in every case. Sample: blood. The chain couples TRBV20-1 to TRBJ1-6, with 9 bases aligning to TRBD1. The TCR originated in a man between 60 and 75 years old in good health. The CDR3 bases are TGCAGTGCTAGAGACCCTCGGGACAGGGATAATTCACCCCTCCACTTT. Its protein is CSARDPRDRDNSPLHF.